This TCR beta chain was retrieved from a study of T cell responses to AZD1222 COVID-19 vaccine. After removal of 4 bases from V and 2 bases from J, the junction contained 7 bases not matched to a gene. The CDR3 contains 16 residues. Germline CDR1 is SGHDT and CDR2 is YYEEEE. General study results and limits: The donor cohort was predominantly white British with a female majority, and clonal diversity may have been underestimated.

In the case of this clone: The antigen remains undetermined.

The method was immunoSEQ multiplex PCR; TCRdb's version includes in-frame clones alone and lacks a portion of them. Of 130,000 to 150,000 clones listed, about 93% are singletons. V and J are TRBV5-6 and TRBJ2-2; 8 positions match TRBD1. The sequenced sample was peripheral blood, obtained on day 0 of AZD1222 vaccination. This TCR was sampled from an adult in good health. The CDR3 DNA reads TGTGCCAGCAGCGTGGGACAGGCTATAAACACCGGGGAGCTGTTTTTT. Residues: CASSVGQAINTGELFF.